The clone carrying this T cell receptor (beta chain) was counted a few times. In TCRdb, the reads were re-called with MiXCR into one record per CDR3 protein. The sample holds roughly 600,000 distinct CDR3 sequences, around 24% seen once. This sample stems from a study of T cell repertoires in cytomegalovirus infection. Background on the study: Public TCR beta signatures indicated both CMV infection and matching HLA type.

The sequence was collected from a human donor in good health (CMV status not recorded). Some clones in this sample may be carry-over from other donors' samples. Source material: CD8+ T cells from PBMCs.

CDR3 nucleotides: TGTGCCAGCAGGCGATCGGGAGGCAGGGACAACAATCAGCCCCAGCATTTT. Its translation: CASRRSGGRDNNQPQHF. V gene TRBV27 combines with J gene TRBJ1-5; weak D call: TRBD1 (6 bases). This CDR3 region has 17 residues. Trimming left V 6 bases short and J 3 bases short, with 21 bases between. The V gene's germline CDR1 is MNHEY and CDR2 SMNVEV (reference sequence).